These 12 T cell receptor beta chains share one sample of origin, sequenced in a study of blood T cell repertoires in COVID-19. The repertoire was sequenced with immunoSEQ multiplex PCR; TCRdb's copy has only in-frame clones and lacks some. The data hold about 25,000 clones, with roughly 87% observed a single time. What was sequenced was peripheral blood. The source is a man aged 50 to 59 with active COVID-19.

V is TRBV6-1 and J is TRBJ2-7; the match to TRBD1 covers 10 bases. After removal of 0 bases from V and 5 bases from J, the junction contained 7 bases not matched to a gene. Germline CDR1 MNHNS, CDR2 SASEGT. CDR3 length: 16 residues. CDR3 sequence: CASSEARDRGDHEQYV. DNA for the CDR3: TGTGCCAGCAGTGAAGCTAGGGACAGGGGAGACCACGAGCAGTACGTC.

V gene TRBV19 combines with J gene TRBJ2-7, with a tentative D call TRBD2 (6 bases). This CDR3 is built from 16 residues. The germline V gene encodes CDR1 LNHDA and CDR2 SQIVND (reference sequence). V gave up 3 bases and J gave up 6 bases, with 21 bases separating them. The CDR3 reads CASSIGGLGLGGEQYF. The CDR3 DNA reads TGTGCCAGTAGTATTGGGGGACTGGGGCTCGGCGGCGAGCAGTACTTC.

The sample holds a few counts of this clone. The CDR3 reads CASSLYLGELFF. The CDR3 coding sequence is TGTGCCAGCAGCTTATATCTAGGGGAGCTGTTTTTT. This rearrangement joins TRBV7-2 to TRBJ2-2; the D is unclear. CDR1 is SGHTA, CDR2 FQGNSA, per germline. This CDR3 contains 12 residues. V lost 2 bases and J 8 bases, leaving 6 bases between the germline ends.

The chain employs TRBV5-6 and TRBJ2-3; TRBD1 matches at 9 bases. The germline V gene encodes CDR1 SGHDT and CDR2 YYEEEE. The trim removed 0 bases at V and 3 bases at J, leaving 5 bases unmatched. The CDR3 spans 16 residues. CDR3 in DNA: TGTGCCAGCAGCTTGGCACAGGGGGCTAGTACAGATACGCAGTATTTT. Residues: CASSLAQGASTDTQYF. The entire variable domain, with the rest obtained from reference TRBV5-6 and TRBJ2-3, is as follows: DAGVTQSPTHLIKTRGQQVTLRCSPKSGHDTVSWYQQALGQGPQFIFQYYEEEERQRGNFPDRFSGHQFPNYSSELNVNALLLGDSALYLCASSLAQGASTDTQYFGPGTRLTVL.

J is TRBJ2-3 and V is TRBV7-3; perhaps TRBD2 as D (5 bases). The V and J ends lost 0 bases and 5 bases respectively, with 18 bases between them. Germline V lookup: CDR1 SGHTA, CDR2 FQGTGA. The CDR3 is 17 amino acids. The CDR3 sequence is CASSLTSRRVGEDTQYF. CDR3 nucleotides: TGTGCCAGCAGCTTAACTTCGAGGCGCGTCGGGGAAGATACGCAGTATTTT.

This clone was seen a single time. This chain joins TRBV2 and TRBJ1-5, with TRBD1 matching 7 bases. CDR3 length: 15 residues. V lost 6 bases and J lost 3; bases outside the gene matches: 8. CDR1 and CDR2 from the germline V gene are SNHLY and FYNNEI. The CDR3 sequence is CASRPETGPNQPQHF. The CDR3 DNA follows: TGTGCCAGCAGGCCTGAGACAGGGCCCAATCAGCCCCAGCATTTT.

This chain links TRBV5-1 with TRBJ2-1, with 13 bases aligning to TRBD2. Germline assignment: CDR1 SGHRS and CDR2 YFSETQ. This CDR3 has 15 amino acids. J lost 7 bases, V lost 2 bases, and 3 bases had no gene match. CDR3 sequence: CASSFGTSGDNEQFF. The CDR3 DNA reads as TGCGCCAGCAGCTTTGGGACTAGCGGGGATAATGAGCAGTTCTTC.

The chain has TRBV6-2 or TRBV6-3 and TRBJ2-1; D might be TRBD2 (5 bases). V lost 3 bases and J lost 7, with 13 bases in between. Germline CDR1 MNHEY, CDR2 SVGEGT. The CDR3 contains 14 residues. CDR3 nucleotides: TGTGCCAGCAGTTATCAATTAGCGACAAATGAGCAGTTCTTC. Its translation is CASSYQLATNEQFF.

The V and J genes are TRBV3-1 (or the pseudogene TRBV3-2) and TRBJ2-1; tentative D call: TRBD2 (5 bases). Germline V gives CDR1 LGHDT, CDR2 YNNKEL (reference sequence). The CDR3 covers 11 residues. Trimming shortened V by 2 bases and J by 10 bases, and 6 bases separated the two germline ends. CDR3 DNA: TGTGCCAGCAGCCAAACTAGAGAGCAGTTCTTC. Protein: CASSQTREQFF.

The table lists this clone with a count of one. The chain links TRBV30 to TRBJ2-5; D may be TRBD1 (6 bases). Germline V gene lookup returns CDR1 GTSNPN and CDR2 SVGIG (reference sequence). V lost 4 bases and J lost 4, with 13 bases in between. The CDR3 is 13 amino acids. The CDR3 nucleotides read TGTGCCTGGACCCGGACAGTAGCAGAGACCCAGTACTTC. This gives the protein CAWTRTVAETQYF.

The chain is built from TRBV7-9 and TRBJ2-2; 7 positions match TRBD1. The CDR3 loop spans 14 amino acids. Unmatched junction bases numbered 2, after V lost 4 bases and J lost 3 bases. Germline CDR1 and CDR2: SEHNR and FQNEAQ (reference sequence). The CDR3 reads CASSSQGDTGELFF. Here the CDR3 DNA reads TGTGCCAGCAGCTCCCAGGGGGACACCGGGGAGCTGTTTTTT. The full variable domain, rest sourced from reference TRBV7-9 and TRBJ2-2, is DTGVSQNPRHKITKRGQNVTFRCDPISEHNRLYWYRQTLGQGPEFLTYFQNEAQLEKSRLLSDRFSAERPKGSFSTLEIQRTEQGDSAMYLCASSSQGDTGELFFGEGSRLTVL.

The chain couples TRBV2 to TRBJ2-1; TRBD2 matches at 10 bases. The germline CDR1 and CDR2 sequences are SNHLY and FYNNEI. The V gene end was trimmed by 5 bases and the J gene end by 6 bases; junction bases not matched to a gene: 16. This CDR3 has 18 amino acids. The CDR3 region has the DNA TGTGCCAGCAGTAATAGGCTAGCGGGGGCTCTCCCAGCCAATGAGCAGTTCTTC. Translating gives CASSNRLAGALPANEQFF. Supplemented by reference TRBV2 and TRBJ2-1, the full variable domain reads EPEVTQTPSHQVTQMGQEVILRCVPISNHLYFYWYRQILGQKVEFLVSFYNNEISEKSEIFDDQFSVERPDGSNFTLKIRSTKLEDSAMYFCASSNRLAGALPANEQFFGPGTRLTVL.